This is a list of T cell receptor beta chains from one sample in a study of OX40 agonist ivuxolimab in advanced cancers. Method: immunoSEQ multiplex PCR; TCRdb's copy keeps in-frame clones and lacks some. The top ten hold 0.4% to 0.6% of the sample, which has about 110,000 clones, 90% seen once. The material sequenced was CD4+ or CD8+ T cells sorted from blood, taken in a trial of the OX40 agonist ivuxolimab. All receptors come from an adult with an advanced solid tumor such as melanoma, head and neck, liver or kidney cancer. CDR3s include the opening cysteine and the closing phenylalanine or tryptophan. Each record gives: D gene, clone size, V gene, CDR3 length, J gene, CDR3 protein. The D gene is left open where the match is weak. Where a row states a size, it is once, few, many or the class of an expanded clone; other rows omit it.

NA	once	TRBV11-2	15	TRBJ2-5	CASSRGGGEQETQYF
TRBD1	NA	TRBV30	15	TRBJ2-7	CAWSVTGGASYEQYF
NA	few	TRBV10-2	16	TRBJ2-7	CASSEGSVGTSYEQYF
NA	NA	TRBV11-2	11	TRBJ1-6	CASSYFSPLHF
TRBD2	few	TRBV19	18	TRBJ2-2	CASSMGTSGGRYTGELFF
NA	few	TRBV5-1	15	TRBJ2-2	CASSRGTANTGELFF
NA	NA	TRBV9	16	TRBJ1-2	CASSVGSGQSGYGYTF
NA	NA	TRBV28	13	TRBJ1-4	CASHGYTNEKLFF
NA	NA	TRBV7-2	11	TRBJ2-1	CASSPGGGEFF
TRBD2	NA	TRBV5-1	16	TRBJ2-5	CASSLERGTDQETQYF
TRBD1	few	TRBV7-9	15	TRBJ1-4	CASSPRTGTNEKLFF
NA	NA	TRBV6-5	13	TRBJ1-6	CASTLISSEPLHF
TRBD1	NA	TRBV11-2	13	TRBJ1-1	CASSFSDRAEAFF
NA	NA	TRBV6-5	12	TRBJ2-5	CASSYGQETQYF
NA	few	TRBV7-2	15	TRBJ1-5	CASSLEGSVNQPQHF
NA	NA	TRBV25-1	15	TRBJ2-1	CASSGDREVRNEQFF
TRBD1	NA	TRBV6-1	15	TRBJ1-6	CASSEAAGGGSPLHF
NA	once	TRBV6-1	12	TRBJ2-7	CASTSESYEQYF